The 22 T cell receptor beta chains reported below all come from one sample, sequenced in a study of cytomegalovirus exposure and HLA in healthy donors. The PCR employed 60 Vbeta primers together with 13 Jbeta primers. TCRdb's copy holds only in-frame clones and misses some; the assay was immunoSEQ multiplex PCR. This sample has about 130,000 clones, with about four fifths found just once. Sample: PBMCs. All receptors derive from a man younger than 45 in good health and CMV-seronegative.

The chain links TRBV11-2 to TRBJ2-7, with a tentative D call TRBD1 (5 bases). The length of the CDR3 is 15 residues. CDR1 and CDR2 (germline): SGHAT, FQNNGV. V lost 1 base, J lost 2 bases, and 12 bases lay in between. The CDR3 coding sequence is TGTGCCAGCAGCTTAGTGCAGGGTGGGGCCTACGAGCAGTACTTC. Its protein is CASSLVQGGAYEQYF. Together with reference TRBV11-2 and TRBJ2-7, the CDR3 gives the full variable domain: EAGVAQSPRYKIIEKRQSVAFWCNPISGHATLYWYQQILGQGPKLLIQFQNNGVVDDSQLPKDRFSAERLKGVDSTLKIQPAKLEDSAVYLCASSLVQGGAYEQYFGPGTRLTVT.

The chain carries TRBV2 and TRBJ2-5; 11 bases fit TRBD2. Trimming removed 11 bases from V and 4 bases from J; junction bases left unmatched: 6. Germline CDR1 reads SNHLY; CDR2 reads FYNNEI. The CDR3 length is 13 residues. DNA for the CDR3: TGTGCCGGCCGTAGCGGGGGGGGAGAGACCCAGTACTTC. As protein: CAGRSGGGETQYF.

The chain is built from TRBV6-4 and TRBJ2-1, with TRBD2 as a possible D gene (5 bases). Trimming removed 0 bases at V and 10 bases at J, with 13 bases between. Germline assignment: CDR1 MRHNA and CDR2 SNTAGT. This CDR3 is 14 amino acids long. CDR3: CASSDSSEGIEQFF. The CDR3 DNA reads TGTGCCAGCAGTGACTCGAGTGAGGGAATCGAGCAGTTCTTC.

The chain employs TRBV15 and TRBJ2-7; 9 bases are a match to TRBD1. V lost 3 bases, J lost 3 bases, and 0 bases stayed unmatched. The CDR3 spans 13 residues. Germline V lookup: CDR1 LNHNV, CDR2 YYDKDF (reference sequence). CDR3 DNA: TGTGCCACCAGCAGGACAGGGGGCTACGAGCAGTACTTC. Amino acid sequence: CATSRTGGYEQYF.

The chain links TRBV5-1 to TRBJ2-7; 8 nucleotides line up with TRBD2. The CDR3 totals 14 residues. V was pared by 0 bases and J by 6 bases, with 5 bases of the junction left unmatched. Germline-derived CDR1 and CDR2 are SGHRS and YFSETQ. In DNA, the CDR3 is TGCGCCAGCAGCTTGGTGCTAGCGGGCGGCGAGCAGTACTTC. Its translation is CASSLVLAGGEQYF.

In DNA form, the CDR3 reads TGCAGCGTTGTTGGGCGGGCTACAGTCAATGAGCAGTTCTTC. Translation: CSVVGRATVNEQFF. The chain couples TRBV29-1 to TRBJ2-1; the D gene is possibly TRBD2 (5 bases). V lost 4 bases and J lost 6, with 16 bases in between. The length of the CDR3 is 14 residues. CDR1 is SQVTM, CDR2 ANQGSEA, per germline.

This rearrangement joins TRBV4-2 to TRBJ2-3; 7 bases are a match to TRBD2. The V gene end was trimmed by 0 bases and the J gene end by 1 base; junction bases not matched to a gene: 4. Germline CDR1 reads LGHNA; CDR2 reads YNFKEQ. The CDR3 spans 16 residues. The chain's CDR3 is CASSQDYAGGTDTQYF. CDR3 DNA: TGTGCCAGCAGCCAAGATTACGCGGGGGGCACAGATACGCAGTATTTT.

This clone was recorded only once. The gene calls are TRBV5-6 and TRBJ2-7; D possibly corresponds to TRBD2 (6 bases). Germline V gene data show CDR1 as SGHDT and CDR2 as YYEEEE. V was shortened by 0 bases and J by 2 bases, with 15 bases between the two germline ends. The CDR3 spans 16 residues. CDR3: CASSLGAGHRAYEQYF. DNA for the CDR3: TGTGCCAGCAGCTTGGGGGCGGGGCACCGGGCCTACGAGCAGTACTTC.

This sequence joins TRBV28 and TRBJ1-2; no firm D call. The CDR3 length is 16 residues. V gave up 5 bases and J gave up 7 bases, with 23 bases separating them. Germline V CDR1 and CDR2: MDHEN, SYDVKM. CDR3 residues: CASSPQLSGLFSGYTF. As DNA, the CDR3 is TGTGCCAGCAGTCCCCAGTTGTCTGGACTCTTTAGTGGCTACACCTTC.

This chain joins TRBV7-2 and TRBJ2-1; 12 bases map to TRBD2. With 3 bases clipped from V and 8 bases from J, the junction kept 5 bases outside the gene matches. The germline V gene has CDR1 SGHTA and CDR2 FQGNSA. This CDR3 region has 15 residues. The CDR3 DNA is TGTGCCAGCAGCTTCCTAGCGGGAGGGCCGGATGAGCAGTTCTTC. Translation gives CASSFLAGGPDEQFF.

This clone was detected only once. V usage is TRBV5-8 and J usage is TRBJ1-6, with D tentatively TRBD1 (5 bases). Germline-derived CDR1 and CDR2 are SGHTS and YDEGEE. The V end was cut by 3 bases, the J end by 0 bases, with 10 bases between. The CDR3 length is 16 residues. Here the CDR3 DNA reads TGTGCCAGCAGCTCCAGGGTAGACTCCTATAATTCACCCCTCCACTTT. This gives the protein CASSSRVDSYNSPLHF.

The CDR3 nucleotides are TGTGCCAGCAGCTTCCTATTCCAAGAGACCCAGTACTTC. Amino acids: CASSFLFQETQYF. J is TRBJ2-5 and V is TRBV5-4; D gene unclear. Germline V gene data show CDR1 as SGHNT and CDR2 as YYREEE (reference sequence). The CDR3 sequence is 13 residues long. The V end was cut by 2 bases, the J end by 1 base, with 6 bases between.

The chain links TRBV9 to TRBJ1-3; possible D gene TRBD1, 6 bases. Germline V lookup: CDR1 SGDLS, CDR2 YYNGEE. V gave up 3 bases and J gave up 4 bases, with 20 bases separating them. The CDR3 is 17 residues long. CDR3 sequence reads: CASSGRLTVGQGNTIYF. The CDR3 DNA reads as TGTGCCAGCAGCGGACGACTGACGGTGGGACAAGGAAACACCATATATTTT.

The gene calls are TRBV5-1 and TRBJ2-3, with a weak D call TRBD1 (5 bases). CDR3 length: 16 amino acids. Germline V CDR1 and CDR2: SGHRS, YFSETQ. Trimming left V 0 bases short and J 0 bases short, with 11 bases between. CDR3 in DNA: TGCGCCAGCAGCTTGGTGGGGCGTGATAGCACAGATACGCAGTATTTT. This codes for CASSLVGRDSTDTQYF.

The J gene is TRBJ2-5, the V gene TRBV5-1; TRBD2 matches at 8 bases. Trimming took 4 bases from V and 5 from J; bases not matched to a gene: 19. CDR3 size: 18 residues. The V gene's germline CDR1 is SGHRS and CDR2 YFSETQ. The CDR3 DNA reads TGCGCCAGCAGCCCCGGGGGTAGCGGGGACCACATAGGGGAGACCCAGTACTTC. Protein sequence: CASSPGGSGDHIGETQYF.

This chain uses TRBV10-3 with TRBJ2-3, with D hard to call. The V and J ends lost 0 bases and 1 base respectively, with 5 bases between them. The CDR3 is 14 amino acids. Looked up from germline, CDR1 is ENHRY and CDR2 is SYGVKD. CDR3 DNA: TGTGCCATCAGTGAGTCGACTCGCACAGATACGCAGTATTTT. Protein: CAISESTRTDTQYF.

Only one count was recorded for this clone. The CDR3 nucleotides are TGTGCCAGCCGCCGGGACAGGGGTTTTCAGCCCCAGCATTTT. It codes for CASRRDRGFQPQHF. The chain uses TRBV6-5 and TRBJ1-5, with 10 bases that match TRBD1. V trimming: 8 bases; J trimming: 6 bases; junction bases outside the gene matches: 7. In germline, CDR1 is MNHEY, CDR2 SVGAGI. There are 14 residues in the CDR3.

The V gene is TRBV9, the J gene TRBJ2-6; 7 positions agree with TRBD2. Germline assignment: CDR1 SGDLS and CDR2 YYNGEE. There are 17 residues in the CDR3. With V trimmed by 4 bases and J by 3 bases, 10 bases remained unmatched. CDR3 sequence (DNA): TGTGCCAGCAGCCCCTCCCTGGGAGGGTATGGGGCCAACGTCCTGACTTTC. This sequence encodes CASSPSLGGYGANVLTF. Supplemented by reference TRBV9 and TRBJ2-6, the full variable domain reads DSGVTQTPKHLITATGQRVTLRCSPRSGDLSVYWYQQSLDQGLQFLIQYYNGEERAKGNILERFSAQQFPDLHSELNLSSLELGDSALYFCASSPSLGGYGANVLTFGAGSRLTVL.

This sequence joins TRBV15 and TRBJ1-5; D possibly corresponds to TRBD1 (6 bases). V was trimmed by 1 base and J by 6 bases, leaving 13 bases between them. The CDR3 consists of 15 residues. The germline V gene has CDR1 LNHNV and CDR2 YYDKDF (reference sequence). The DNA for the CDR3 is TGTGCCACCAGCAGAGCGGAGGGGGGGAGTCAGCCCCAGCATTTT. This encodes CATSRAEGGSQPQHF.

The chain couples TRBV7-2 to TRBJ1-2; no definite D call. CDR1 SGHTA and CDR2 FQGNSA come from the germline V gene. V lost 1 base and J lost 4, with 7 bases in between. The CDR3 contains 13 residues. CDR3 bases: TGTGCCAGCAGCTTAGGTTGGGCCTATGGCTACACCTTC. Its translation is CASSLGWAYGYTF.

The chain links TRBV15 to TRBJ2-7; D may be TRBD1 (6 bases). This CDR3 is 13 amino acids long. Germline lookup yields CDR1 LNHNV and CDR2 YYDKDF (reference sequence). Between the trimmed V and J ends, which lost 1 base and 6 bases, there was a span of 10 bases. The CDR3 DNA reads TGTGCCACCAGCAGAGCACAGGGCTTCGAGCAGTACTTC. It encodes CATSRAQGFEQYF.

This chain links TRBV5-4 with TRBJ2-5; 9 bases fit TRBD1. Germline lookup yields CDR1 SGHNT and CDR2 YYREEE (reference sequence). This CDR3 contains 16 residues. V shed 4 bases and J 4 bases; nucleotides not matched to a gene: 11. CDR3 in amino acids: CASSPRDRARGETQYF. CDR3 bases: TGTGCCAGCAGCCCGCGGGACAGGGCGCGGGGAGAGACCCAGTACTTC.